The present T cell receptor (beta chain) was sequenced within a study of blood T cell repertoires in COVID-19. Clones were sequenced by immunoSEQ multiplex PCR, and TCRdb holds only the in-frame ones, with some missing. This table holds roughly 190,000 clones, 84% found once. This clonotype originated in a human donor in a cohort sampled during active COVID-19. Sequenced material: peripheral blood.

In DNA, the CDR3 is TGTGCCAGCAGCGTAAGGACTGCCGGGGGCTACACCTTC. It codes for CASSVRTAGGYTF. The chain employs TRBV9 and TRBJ1-2; D is ambiguous. Looked up from germline, CDR1 is SGDLS and CDR2 is YYNGEE. The germline V and J ends were trimmed by 1 base and 8 bases, with 12 bases remaining between them. The CDR3 has 13 residues.